Following are 19 T cell receptor beta chains from one sample sequenced in a study of beta chain features in type 1 diabetes. TCRB transcripts that were expressed got sequenced, as all of the isolated RNA had been reverse transcribed. The table came from immunoSEQ multiplex PCR; TCRdb's copy has only in-frame clones and leaves some out. This table holds 200,000 to 250,000 clones, 68% found once. The sequenced sample consisted of naive CD4+ T cells from blood. The receptors were sampled from a man younger than 40 in good health.

The chain recombines TRBV11-2 with TRBJ2-5; 11 bases map to TRBD2. The germline V gene has CDR1 SGHAT and CDR2 FQNNGV. Unmatched junction bases numbered 4, after V lost 5 bases and J lost 5 bases. The CDR3 sequence is 14 residues long. CDR3 residues: CASSLAGGRETQYF. CDR3 DNA: TGTGCCAGCAGCCTAGCGGGGGGCAGGGAGACCCAGTACTTC.

The chain is built from TRBV7-8 and TRBJ2-1, with D hard to call. CDR1 and CDR2 from the germline V gene are SGHVS and FQNEAQ. V lost 2 bases and J lost 3, with 8 bases in between. The CDR3 loop spans 14 amino acids. CDR3 DNA: TGTGCCAGCAGCTTACCCAGGATCTACAATGAGCAGTTCTTC. It translates to CASSLPRIYNEQFF.

This clone was picked up a small number of times. The same CDR3 also results from other DNA sequences found in this sample. The rearrangement joins TRBV29-1 to TRBJ2-2, with a possible D match to TRBD2 (5 bases). V was shortened by 6 bases and J by 4 bases, with 6 bases between the two germline ends. The CDR3 covers 11 residues. Germline V gene data show CDR1 as SQVTM and CDR2 as ANQGSEA. The CDR3, as DNA: TGCAGCGTCGGGGTCACCGGGGAGCTGTTTTTT. Protein sequence: CSVGVTGELFF.

The CDR3 DNA follows: TGTGCCAGCAGCGTAGAGGCAGGTTCTCTCGGGGAGCTGTTTTTT. This codes for CASSVEAGSLGELFF. The chain uses TRBV9 and TRBJ2-2; D call uncertain. Trimming stripped 0 bases from V and 7 bases from J, with 13 bases between. The CDR3 runs to 15 residues. In germline, CDR1 is SGDLS, CDR2 YYNGEE.

The chain is built from TRBV9 and TRBJ2-5; D is undetermined. V was cut by 0 bases and J by 2 bases, with 11 bases left in between. Germline V gives CDR1 SGDLS, CDR2 YYNGEE. This CDR3 comprises 15 residues. The CDR3 sequence is CASSVGLGVQETQYF. In DNA form, the CDR3 reads TGTGCCAGCAGCGTAGGGCTCGGTGTACAAGAGACCCAGTACTTC.

The gene calls are TRBV7-2 and TRBJ1-1; no definite D call. Germline CDR1 is SGHTA and CDR2 is FQGNSA. The V and J ends lost 1 base and 1 base respectively, with 7 bases between them. The CDR3 is 14 amino acids. CDR3 DNA sequence: TGTGCCAGCAGCTTAGAACTGAAGAACACTGAAGCTTTCTTT. Amino acids: CASSLELKNTEAFF.

This rearrangement joins TRBV10-3 to TRBJ1-3; D is unresolved. The CDR3 is made up of 16 amino acids. V was cut by 3 bases and J by 0 bases, with 12 bases left in between. In germline, CDR1 is ENHRY, CDR2 SYGVKD. As DNA, the CDR3 is TGTGCCATCAGTGAACCAAAAACTCTCTCTGGAAACACCATATATTTT. Residues: CAISEPKTLSGNTIYF.

This clone showed up just once. The chain is built from TRBV10-3 and TRBJ2-3, with 7 bases matching TRBD2. Germline V CDR1 and CDR2: ENHRY, SYGVKD. Unmatched junction bases numbered 7, after V lost 3 bases and J lost 7 bases. This CDR3 comprises 14 residues. CDR3 in amino acids: CAISDGDYSYTQYF. The CDR3 DNA is TGTGCCATCAGTGATGGGGACTACTCGTATACGCAGTATTTT.

The sample holds a few counts of this clone. The sample carries other DNA sequences with the same CDR3. The V call is TRBV2, the J call TRBJ2-5; a possible D gene is TRBD2 (5 bases). Germline V gene sequence: CDR1 SNHLY, CDR2 FYNNEI. The CDR3 loop spans 11 amino acids. Trimming left V 4 bases short and J 5 bases short, with 5 bases between. The CDR3 DNA follows: TGTGCCAGCAGTGGCGGGGAGACCCAGTACTTC. Translated, it gives CASSGGETQYF.

This clone appeared a few times. V usage is TRBV29-1 and J usage is TRBJ2-7, with D possibly matching TRBD1 (6 bases). Trimming left V 6 bases short and J 0 bases short, with 9 bases between. CDR3 length: 12 residues. Germline V gives CDR1 SQVTM, CDR2 ANQGSEA. This CDR3 reads CSVKTGSYEQYF. In DNA form, the CDR3 reads TGCAGCGTCAAGACAGGCTCCTACGAGCAGTACTTC.

This clone was picked up a small number of times. V and J are TRBV29-1 and TRBJ2-7, with TRBD2 as a possible D gene (6 bases). The germline CDR1 and CDR2 sequences are SQVTM and ANQGSEA. With 2 bases removed from V and 6 bases from J, the gap between germline ends came to 11 bases. This CDR3 has 12 amino acids. The CDR3 spells CSVEFQGGEQYF. Written as DNA, the CDR3 is TGCAGCGTTGAATTTCAGGGAGGCGAGCAGTACTTC.

The V gene is TRBV15, the J gene TRBJ2-4; D not certain. Trimming removed 0 bases at V and 0 bases at J, with 12 bases between. CDR3 length: 17 amino acids. Germline V CDR1 and CDR2: LNHNV, YYDKDF (reference sequence). CDR3 nucleotides: TGTGCCACCAGCAGAGATAAAGGAGTTCTAGCCAAAAACATTCAGTACTTC. It yields the protein CATSRDKGVLAKNIQYF.

This clone occurred once. The chain has TRBV7-7 and TRBJ2-5; D ambiguous. There are 11 residues in the CDR3. Trimming shortened V by 3 bases and J by 5 bases, and 4 bases separated the two germline ends. Germline V CDR1 and CDR2: SSHAT, FNYEAQ (reference sequence). In nucleotides, the CDR3 is TGTGCCAGCAGCTTTGGGGAGACCCAGTACTTC. This sequence encodes CASSFGETQYF.

V and J are TRBV1 and TRBJ2-3; the D call in the table, TRBD2, was not verified against the DNA. TRBV1 counts as a pseudogene. The CDR3 has 17 amino acids. In DNA form, the CDR3 reads TGCACCAGCAGCCAGGCAAACGGGGGGGCTCTGACAGATACGCAGTATTTT. Translated: CTSSQANGGALTDTQYF.

As regards this clone: Distinct nucleotide sequences in the sample also encode this CDR3. The genes are TRBV7-9 and TRBJ1-1, with TRBD1 matching 9 bases. CDR1 and CDR2 (germline): SEHNR, FQNEAQ (reference sequence). This CDR3 is built from 13 residues. With V trimmed by 5 bases and J by 4 bases, 2 bases remained unmatched. The CDR3 spells CASSPQGATEAFF. In DNA form, the CDR3 reads TGTGCCAGCAGCCCACAGGGGGCCACTGAAGCTTTCTTT. The complete variable domain, with remaining parts taken from reference TRBV7-9 and TRBJ1-1, reads DTGVSQNPRHKITKRGQNVTFRCDPISEHNRLYWYRQTLGQGPEFLTYFQNEAQLEKSRLLSDRFSAERPKGSFSTLEIQRTEQGDSAMYLCASSPQGATEAFFGQGTRLTVV.

Turning to this clone: Other DNA sequences of this sample code for an identical CDR3. This sequence joins TRBV19 and TRBJ2-3; D is ambiguous. The length of the CDR3 is 11 residues. Deletions cut 3 bases from V and 2 bases from J, with 0 bases between. CDR1 and CDR2 from the germline V gene are LNHDA and SQIVND (reference sequence). The CDR3 region has the DNA TGTGCCAGTAGTATCACAGATACGCAGTATTTT. Translating gives CASSITDTQYF.

The V call is TRBV6-5, the J call TRBJ1-5; D not resolved. The CDR3 loop spans 15 amino acids. V lost 3 bases, J lost 0 bases, and 9 bases lay in between. Germline lookup yields CDR1 MNHEY and CDR2 SVGAGI. The CDR3 reads CASSYLWHSNQPQHF. Written as DNA, the CDR3 is TGTGCCAGCAGTTATCTTTGGCATAGCAATCAGCCCCAGCATTTT.

The chain links TRBV2 to TRBJ2-7; D assignment may be TRBD1 or TRBD2 (5 bases each). Germline-derived CDR1 and CDR2 are SNHLY and FYNNEI. V lost 9 bases to trimming and J lost 6 bases, with 21 bases between them. This CDR3 contains 14 residues. The CDR3 region has the DNA TGTGCCAGAGGGGTTCAGGGCCTTGCGGGCGAGCAGTACTTC. Residues: CARGVQGLAGEQYF.

The chain couples TRBV4-2 to TRBJ2-5; 13 positions agree with TRBD2. CDR1 and CDR2 (germline): LGHNA, YNFKEQ. The CDR3 runs 17 residues. The J segment lost 2 bases and the V segment lost 3 bases, leaving 6 bases of the junction unmatched. CDR3 sequence: CASSHRTSGSPQETQYF. In nucleotides, the CDR3 is TGTGCCAGCAGCCATCGGACTAGCGGGAGCCCACAAGAGACCCAGTACTTC.